A selection of T cell receptor beta chains follows, all from one sample in a study of blood T cell repertoires in COVID-19. Only in-frame clones appear in the TCRdb table, and some are missing; sequencing was by immunoSEQ multiplex PCR. The profile shows fewer than 400,000 clones, 85% of them singletons. Sample: PBMCs or T cells enriched from blood (not recorded which). The receptors originated from a woman in her 30s who had been exposed to COVID-19. Both conserved end residues are part of each CDR3. D genes are given only for firm matches. Size tells how often a clone was seen (once, few, many) or the class of an expanded clone, and some rows leave it out.

V	size	D	length	J	CDR3	DNA
TRBV3-1/TRBV3-2	-	TRBD1	15	TRBJ1-2	CASSPRDRGDYGYTF	TGTGCCAGCAGCCCCCGGGACAGGGGAGACTATGGCTACACCTTC
TRBV5-6	-	-	17	TRBJ1-6	CASSLVAGEGYNSPLHF	TGTGCCAGCAGCTTGGTGGCAGGGGAGGGTTATAATTCACCCCTCCACTTT
TRBV5-1	-	-	14	TRBJ1-1	CASSLGLGNTEAFF	TGCGCCAGCAGCTTGGGTCTAGGGAACACTGAAGCTTTCTTT
TRBV7-2	-	TRBD1	16	TRBJ1-6	CASSTDRGSYNSPLHF	TGTGCCAGCAGCACGGACAGGGGCTCCTATAATTCACCCCTCCACTTT
TRBV7-9	once	-	16	TRBJ1-1	CASSPGGGSRSTEAFF	TGTGCCAGCAGCCCCGGGGGGGGCTCTCGAAGCACTGAAGCTTTCTTT
TRBV4-3	-	TRBD1	15	TRBJ1-4	CASSQIGTGVEKLFF	TGCGCCAGCAGCCAGATAGGGACAGGCGTTGAAAAACTGTTTTTT
TRBV11-2	-	TRBD2	16	TRBJ2-5	CASSLGEGLAQETQYF	TGTGCCAGCAGCTTAGGGGAGGGACTAGCCCAAGAGACCCAGTACTTC
TRBV10-2	-	TRBD2	17	TRBJ2-7	CASSDSSGTSEHYEQYF	TGCGCCAGCAGTGATTCATCCGGGACTAGCGAGCACTACGAGCAGTACTTC
TRBV19	-	TRBD2	15	TRBJ2-1	CASTPSGGRAHEQFF	TGTGCCAGTACTCCGTCGGGCGGGAGGGCCCATGAGCAGTTCTTC
TRBV3-1/TRBV3-2	-	-	13	TRBJ1-5	CASSPSTGRSQHF	TGTGCCAGCAGTCCGAGCACAGGGCGATCCCAGCATTTT
TRBV4-2	-	-	14	TRBJ2-1	CASSQELIGYEQFF	TGTGCCAGCAGCCAAGAGCTGATCGGGTATGAGCAGTTCTTC
TRBV7-2	-	TRBD1	14	TRBJ1-5	CASSPTGFNQPQHF	TGTGCCAGCAGCCCGACAGGGTTTAACCAGCCCCAGCATTTT
TRBV7-9	-	TRBD1	15	TRBJ2-3	CASSRTGVELDTQYF	TGTGCCAGCAGCCGAACAGGGGTAGAGCTGGATACGCAGTATTTT
TRBV9	-	TRBD2	15	TRBJ2-1	CASSRGLAGGNEQFF	TGTGCCAGCAGCAGGGGACTAGCGGGGGGAAATGAGCAGTTCTTC
TRBV5-8	once	TRBD1	14	TRBJ2-7	CASSPDRGGYEQYF	TGTGCCAGCAGCCCAGACAGGGGCGGGTACGAGCAGTACTTC
TRBV28	once	-	15	TRBJ1-3	CASSPVGGTGNTIYF	TGTGCCAGCAGCCCCGTTGGAGGAACTGGAAACACCATATATTTT
TRBV7-9	-	TRBD1	15	TRBJ1-5	CASSLAVTGNQPQHF	TGTGCCAGCAGCTTAGCTGTGACAGGGAATCAGCCCCAGCATTTT
TRBV5-8	-	TRBD1	16	TRBJ2-5	CASSLGRQGRRETQYF	TGTGCCAGCAGCTTGGGGCGACAGGGGAGGCGGGAGACCCAGTACTTC
TRBV7-8	-	-	19	TRBJ1-6	CASSLASVYPNRQNSPLHF	TGTGCCAGCAGCTTAGCATCTGTTTATCCCAACAGGCAAAATTCACCCCTCCACTTT
TRBV5-1	-	-	13	TRBJ2-5	CASSLILAETQYF	TGCGCCAGCAGCTTGATACTTGCGGAGACCCAGTACTTC
TRBV6-5	-	TRBD1	14	TRBJ2-3	CASSRDSQTDTQYF	TGTGCCAGCAGTCGGGACAGCCAAACAGATACGCAGTATTTT
TRBV2	-	TRBD2	13	TRBJ2-5	CATSGTRFETQYF	TGTGCCACTAGCGGGACAAGGTTCGAGACCCAGTACTTC